This record looks at one TCR beta chain sequence and its context. J lost 0 bases, V lost 5 bases, and 3 bases had no gene match. The CDR3 has 14 amino acids. Germline-derived CDR1 and CDR2 are MDHEN and SYDVKM. This entry belongs to a study of technical replicates of blood from four donors. Profiling relied on immunoSEQ multiplex PCR, and the TCRdb table lists in-frame clones only, not all of them. The sample yields over 85,000 clones, roughly 95% seen once. The sequenced material came from T cells isolated from PBMCs. V is TRBV28 and J is TRBJ2-7; 8 bases are shared with TRBD1. The clonotype comes from a human donor in good health. The CDR3 region has the DNA TGTGCCAGCAGTATGACAGGGGACTCCTACGAGCAGTACTTC. This sequence encodes CASSMTGDSYEQYF.